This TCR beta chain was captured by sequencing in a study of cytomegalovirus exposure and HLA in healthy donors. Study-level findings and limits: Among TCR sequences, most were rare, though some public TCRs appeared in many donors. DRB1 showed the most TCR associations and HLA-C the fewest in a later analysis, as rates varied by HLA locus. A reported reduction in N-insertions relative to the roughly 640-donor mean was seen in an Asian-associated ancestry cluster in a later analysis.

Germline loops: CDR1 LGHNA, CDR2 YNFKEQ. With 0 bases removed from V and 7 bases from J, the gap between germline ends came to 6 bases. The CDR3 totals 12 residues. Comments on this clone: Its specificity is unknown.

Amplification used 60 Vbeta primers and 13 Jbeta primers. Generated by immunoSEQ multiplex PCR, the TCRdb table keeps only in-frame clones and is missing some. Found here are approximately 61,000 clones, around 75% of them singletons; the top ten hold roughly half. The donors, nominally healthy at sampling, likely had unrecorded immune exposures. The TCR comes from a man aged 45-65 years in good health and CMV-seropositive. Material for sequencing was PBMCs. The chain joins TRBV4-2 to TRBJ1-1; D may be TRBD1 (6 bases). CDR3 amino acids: CASSQDRGEAFF. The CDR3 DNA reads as TGTGCCAGCAGCCAAGACAGGGGTGAAGCTTTCTTT.